One and the same sample provided the 20 T cell receptor beta chains below, sequenced in a study of blood T cell repertoires in COVID-19. Measured with immunoSEQ multiplex PCR; TCRdb has only the in-frame clones, and not every one. The sample contains about 100,000 clones, approximately 86% of which appear only once. Sequencing input: peripheral blood. All receptors come from a man aged 50-59 years with active or convalescent COVID-19.

The chain joins TRBV28 to TRBJ2-4; 9 bases are a match to TRBD1. This CDR3 is 13 amino acids long. The germline CDR1 and CDR2 sequences are MDHEN and SYDVKM. The trim removed 8 bases at V and 8 bases at J, leaving 7 bases unmatched. The CDR3 coding sequence is TGTGCCAGCTCCGGGACAGGGTCATACATTCAGTACTTC. Its protein is CASSGTGSYIQYF.

The CDR3 protein is CASSLYPGCLYEQYF. The CDR3, as DNA: TGTGCCAGCAGCCTGTATCCAGGGTGCTTATACGAGCAGTACTTC. This rearrangement joins TRBV3-1 (or the pseudogene TRBV3-2) to TRBJ2-7, with D perhaps TRBD1 (5 bases). CDR3 length: 15 amino acids. Trimming left V 4 bases short and J 4 bases short, with 17 bases between. In germline, CDR1 is LGHDT, CDR2 YNNKEL (reference sequence).

The J gene is TRBJ2-7, the V gene TRBV9; TRBD2 is a possible D gene (6 bases). Trimming removed 3 bases at V and 6 bases at J, with 19 bases between. CDR3 length: 15 amino acids. The germline V gene encodes CDR1 SGDLS and CDR2 YYNGEE. CDR3 bases: TGTGCCAGCAGCGCGCTTCAGGACCCCGGGGGCGAGCAGTACTTC. Translation: CASSALQDPGGEQYF.

V usage is TRBV4-1 and J usage is TRBJ2-5; weak D call: TRBD2 (5 bases). Germline lookup yields CDR1 MGHRA and CDR2 YSYEKL. V was pared by 1 base and J by 7 bases, with 7 bases between. The CDR3 contains 12 residues. CDR3 amino acids: CASSQVGLTQYF. The DNA for the CDR3 is TGCGCCAGCAGCCAAGTCGGACTGACCCAGTACTTC.

With regard to this clone: At one end the junction does not follow the germline gene, possibly because of a read error. The chain joins TRBV18 to TRBJ1-1; possible D gene TRBD1, 5 bases. Germline CDR1 and CDR2: KGHSH and LQKENI. CDR3 size: 16 residues. CDR3 residues: CASSPPGPTENSEAFF. In nucleotides, the CDR3 is TGTGCCAGCTCACCACCGGGGCCCACCGAGAACTCTGAAGCTTTCTTT.

The V call is TRBV6-5, the J call TRBJ2-7, with D possibly being TRBD2 (5 bases). CDR3 size: 15 residues. Trimming left V 6 bases short and J 4 bases short, with 19 bases between. Germline V gene data show CDR1 as MNHEY and CDR2 as SVGAGI. The CDR3 is CASSSRSSWEYEQYF. The DNA of the CDR3 is TGTGCCAGCAGCTCCCGCTCGTCTTGGGAGTACGAGCAGTACTTC.

This sequence joins TRBV19 and TRBJ2-7, with D possibly matching TRBD1 (6 bases). This CDR3 spans 14 amino acids. Trimming removed 9 bases at V and 2 bases at J, with 17 bases between. From germline, CDR1 is LNHDA and CDR2 SQIVND (reference sequence). The CDR3 DNA is TGTGCCAGCTCATCCGGGACACGAACCTACGAGCAGTACTTC. As protein: CASSSGTRTYEQYF.

The V gene is TRBV5-6, the J gene TRBJ2-5, with D hard to call. This CDR3 contains 12 residues. V was pared by 0 bases and J by 5 bases, with 5 bases between. Germline V CDR1 and CDR2: SGHDT, YYEEEE. CDR3 DNA: TGTGCCAGCAGCTTGGCCGGGGAGACCCAGTACTTC. It translates to CASSLAGETQYF.

The CDR3 loop reads CASSEVGVSNQPQHF. CDR3 bases: TGTGCCAGCAGTGAAGTCGGGGTTAGCAATCAGCCCCAGCATTTT. J is TRBJ1-5 and V is TRBV6-1; D is unresolved. This CDR3 has 15 amino acids. CDR1 and CDR2 from the germline V gene are MNHNS and SASEGT. Trimming left V 1 base short and J 0 bases short, with 7 bases between.

The chain links TRBV11-3 to TRBJ2-3, with 12 bases matching TRBD1. CDR1 and CDR2 (germline): SGHNT, YENEEA. This CDR3 comprises 15 residues. V was clipped by 5 bases and J by 6 bases; unmatched bases: 6. The CDR3 protein is CASSLGQGATDTQYF. In DNA form, the CDR3 reads TGTGCCAGCAGCCTGGGACAGGGGGCGACCGATACGCAGTATTTT. The variable domain in full, with the rest retrieved from reference TRBV11-3 and TRBJ2-3, is EAGVVQSPRYKIIEKKQPVAFWCNPISGHNTLYWYLQNLGQGPELLIRYENEEAVDDSQLPKDRFSAERLKGVDSTLKIQPAELGDSAVYLCASSLGQGATDTQYFGPGTRLTVL.

This clone was counted once. The rearrangement links TRBV5-1 to TRBJ1-4; 7 bases line up with TRBD1. This CDR3 is 19 amino acids long. Germline assignment: CDR1 SGHRS and CDR2 YFSETQ. V gave up 5 bases and J gave up 0 bases; unmatched junction bases: 16. CDR3 DNA: TGCGCCAGCAGGGCCTCCGGGACAGACGTAGTTGCAACTAATGAAAAACTGTTTTTT. It specifies CASRASGTDVVATNEKLFF. Full variable domain (remainder filled in from reference TRBV5-1 and TRBJ1-4): KAGVTQTPRYLIKTRGQQVTLSCSPISGHRSVSWYQQTPGQGLQFLFEYFSETQRNKGNFPGRFSGRQFSNSRSEMNVSTLELGDSALYLCASRASGTDVVATNEKLFFGSGTQLSVL.

DNA of the CDR3: TGTGCCAGCAGCTTAGGAGGGACACCTAACACCGGGGAGCTGTTTTTT. It codes for CASSLGGTPNTGELFF. J is TRBJ2-2 and V is TRBV11-2; D perhaps matches TRBD1 (6 bases). This CDR3 contains 16 residues. V was clipped by 1 base and J by 2 bases, with 11 bases between them. Germline-derived CDR1 and CDR2 are SGHAT and FQNNGV.

The J gene is TRBJ1-2, the V gene TRBV2; perhaps TRBD1 as D (5 bases). With 3 bases removed from V and 4 bases from J, the gap between germline ends came to 12 bases. The V gene's germline CDR1 is SNHLY and CDR2 FYNNEI. The CDR3 loop spans 14 amino acids. CDR3: CASSDRRGFYGYTF. CDR3 in DNA: TGTGCCAGCAGTGACAGGAGGGGATTCTATGGCTACACCTTC.

Only a few counts were recorded for this clone. This chain connects TRBV6-5 to TRBJ1-4; TRBD1 matches 7 bases. CDR1 is MNHEY and CDR2 is SVGAGI in the germline V gene. J lost 3 bases, V lost 6 bases, and 4 bases had no gene match. The CDR3 totals 14 residues. The CDR3 sequence is CASRYGTANEKLFF. DNA for the CDR3: TGTGCCAGCAGATACGGGACAGCTAATGAAAAACTGTTTTTT.

The chain recombines TRBV11-1 with TRBJ2-1, with D possibly matching TRBD1 (5 bases). This CDR3 contains 16 residues. The germline CDR1 and CDR2 sequences are SGHAT and FQDESV (reference sequence). V dropped 5 bases and J dropped 1 base, with 15 bases sitting between them. CDR3 nucleotide sequence: TGTGCCAGCAGCCTGATACAGGCGCCATCCTACAATGAGCAGTTCTTC. Translating it yields CASSLIQAPSYNEQFF.

The rearrangement links TRBV24-1 to TRBJ2-3, with TRBD2 matching over 13 bases. This CDR3 has 19 amino acids. After removal of 3 bases from V and 4 bases from J, the junction contained 12 bases not matched to a gene. CDR1 is KGHDR, CDR2 SFDVKD, per germline. The CDR3: CATSDATWTSGGKADTQYF. CDR3 coding DNA: TGTGCCACCAGTGATGCGACCTGGACTAGCGGGGGTAAGGCAGATACGCAGTATTTT.

The J gene is TRBJ2-7, the V gene TRBV7-9; 8 nucleotides align to TRBD2. CDR3 length equals 18 residues. Germline assignment: CDR1 SEHNR and CDR2 FQNEAQ (reference sequence). V dropped 8 bases and J dropped 2; count of bases not matched to a gene: 20. CDR3 coding DNA: TGTGCCAGCTCCCGATCGGGTAGCGGGGTGAATTCCCCCTACGAGCAGTACTTC. Protein product: CASSRSGSGVNSPYEQYF.

CDR3 in DNA: TGTGCCAGCAGCGTAGGTTCGGGGGATCGGGCCTTTTCACCCCTCCACTTT. Protein sequence: CASSVGSGDRAFSPLHF. This chain joins TRBV9 and TRBJ1-6; maybe TRBD1 (5 bases). The germline CDR1 and CDR2 sequences are SGDLS and YYNGEE. The CDR3 extends over 17 amino acids. Deletions cut 0 bases from V and 9 bases from J, with 19 bases between.

The chain carries TRBV23-1 and TRBJ2-2; 9 nucleotides line up with TRBD1. TRBV23-1 is classed as an ORF, of uncertain function. CDR3 length: 15 amino acids. V was clipped by 4 bases and J by 5 bases; unmatched bases: 5. The DNA of the CDR3 is TGCGCCAGCAGTCCACCGACAGGGGGAACCGGGGAGCTGTTTTTT. It encodes CASSPPTGGTGELFF.

The chain couples TRBV28 to TRBJ1-1; no reliable D call. The CDR3 runs to 12 residues. V was clipped by 8 bases and J by 0 bases, with 7 bases between them. Germline-derived CDR1 and CDR2 are MDHEN and SYDVKM. The CDR3 nucleotides read TGTGCCAGCGGTGAGATGAACACTGAAGCTTTCTTT. This encodes CASGEMNTEAFF.